A selection of T cell receptor beta chains follows, all from one sample in a study of response to subunit inactivated influenza vaccine. TCRdb analysed the RT-PCR reads with MiXCR anew, one entry per CDR3 protein. The sample lists over 300,000 distinct CDR3 sequences; 21% were seen once. The sample consisted of PBMCs from blood, taken approximately 20 months after vaccination. These receptors came from a man aged 50-75 years who received an inactivated influenza vaccine. CDR3s include the opening cysteine and the closing phenylalanine or tryptophan. The D gene is left open where the match is weak. Clone size is stated in some rows and not others, as once, few, many or a class when expanded.

abundance	j_gene	v_gene	d_gene	CDR3aa	CDR3nt
few	TRBJ2-4	TRBV29-1	TRBD1	CSVRDRGSLAKNIQYF	TGCAGCGTCCGGGACAGGGGTTCATTAGCCAAAAACATTCAGTACTTC
-	TRBJ1-6	TRBV28	-	CASSFRGRSPLHF	TGTGCCAGCAGTTTCAGGGGTCGATCACCCCTCCACTTT
few	TRBJ2-3	TRBV10-3	-	CAISEPDRHTDTQYF	TGTGCCATCAGTGAGCCCGACAGACACACAGATACGCAGTATTTT
few	TRBJ2-6	TRBV12-3/TRBV12-4	-	CASSKQGTGANVLTF	TGTGCCAGCAGCAAACAGGGTACTGGGGCCAACGTCCTGACTTTC
few	TRBJ2-1	TRBV4-1	-	CASSPSRLAYEQFF	TGCGCCAGCAGTCCCTCCCGTCTAGCCTATGAGCAGTTCTTC
many	TRBJ1-2	TRBV10-3	-	CAISEARDYGYTF	TGTGCCATCAGTGAAGCCCGGGACTATGGCTACACCTTC
-	TRBJ2-1	TRBV20-1	-	CSASELTPASYNEQFF	TGCAGTGCTAGCGAGCTCACCCCGGCCTCCTACAATGAGCAGTTCTTC
few	TRBJ2-3	TRBV5-4	-	CASSNEGTSSTDTQYF	TGTGCCAGCAGTAACGAAGGGACTTCTAGCACAGATACGCAGTATTTT
many	TRBJ2-1	TRBV2	-	CASSESGGEQFF	TGTGCCAGCAGTGAATCTGGGGGTGAGCAGTTCTTC
-	TRBJ2-1	TRBV24-1	-	CATSDLTGGDEQFF	TGTGCCACCAGTGATTTGACGGGTGGTGATGAGCAGTTCTTC
many	TRBJ1-3	TRBV20-1	-	CSARETGTPMNTIYF	TGCAGTGCTAGGGAGACCGGGACACCAATGAACACCATATATTTT
-	TRBJ2-1	TRBV4-2	-	CASSLAPESSYNEQFF	TGTGCCAGCAGCCTAGCCCCAGAGAGCTCCTACAATGAGCAGTTCTTC
few	TRBJ2-7	TRBV14	-	CASRRGTEAFYEQYF	TGTGCCAGCAGGCGGGGGACAGAGGCTTTCTACGAGCAGTACTTC
few	TRBJ2-7	TRBV29-1	TRBD1	CSVRDRGQNEQYF	TGCAGCGTTCGGGACAGGGGGCAGAACGAGCAGTACTTC
few	TRBJ2-5	TRBV3-1	-	CASSPQTQPQETQYF	TGTGCCAGCAGCCCCCAGACACAACCCCAAGAGACCCAGTACTTC
-	TRBJ2-2	TRBV20-1	-	CSAKAGDGELFF	TGCAGTGCTAAGGCAGGAGACGGGGAGCTGTTTTTT
-	TRBJ2-2	TRBV7-6	-	CASSLDATGNTGELFF	TGTGCCAGCAGCTTAGACGCGACAGGGAACACCGGGGAGCTGTTTTTT
-	TRBJ2-6	TRBV5-4	-	CASRQPGRSSGANVLTF	TGTGCCAGCAGACAACCAGGGCGGAGCTCTGGGGCCAACGTCCTGACTTTC
few	TRBJ1-1	TRBV6-1	TRBD1	CASSGQGYTEAFF	TGTGCCAGCAGTGGACAGGGCTACACTGAAGCTTTCTTT
few	TRBJ1-1	TRBV18	-	CASSPSAPTEAFF	TGTGCCAGCTCACCCTCCGCCCCGACTGAAGCTTTCTTT
once	TRBJ2-7	TRBV20-1	TRBD1	CSANSARGIRYEQYF	TGCAGTGCTAATTCCGCCAGGGGGATTCGGTACGAGCAGTACTTC
few	TRBJ2-4	TRBV11-1	-	CASSRISDPLAKNIQYF	TGTGCCAGCAGCCGTATATCGGACCCACTAGCCAAAAACATTCAGTACTTC
few	TRBJ2-2	TRBV7-2	TRBD2	CASSLSGSETGELFF	TGTGCCAGCAGCTTAAGCGGGAGCGAGACCGGGGAGCTGTTTTTT
few	TRBJ1-4	TRBV6-1	-	CASTDWGSEKLFF	TGTGCCAGCACTGACTGGGGGAGTGAAAAACTGTTTTTT
-	TRBJ2-7	TRBV5-1	TRBD1	CASSRQGTGGSYEQYF	TGCGCCAGCAGCAGACAAGGGACAGGGGGCTCCTACGAGCAGTACTTT
-	TRBJ2-1	TRBV7-9	-	CASSLSRGYNEQFF	TGTGCCAGCAGCTTATCTCGGGGTTACAATGAGCAGTTCTTC
many	TRBJ1-1	TRBV3-1	TRBD1	CASSQAGQGNTEAFF	TGTGCCAGCAGCCAAGCGGGACAGGGCAACACTGAAGCTTTCTTT
few	TRBJ2-1	TRBV7-2	-	CASSLANEDEQFF	TGTGCCAGCAGCTTAGCGAATGAGGATGAGCAGTTCTTC
few	TRBJ1-4	TRBV27	TRBD1	CASRILRDRGKLFF	TGTGCCAGCAGGATACTACGGGACAGGGGGAAACTGTTTTTT
few	TRBJ2-1	TRBV7-4	-	CASSLAARLCTNEQFF	TGTGCCAGCAGCTTAGCGGCGAGACTATGCACGAATGAGCAGTTCTTC
-	TRBJ1-1	TRBV20-1	-	CSARVGAGNTEAFF	TGCAGTGCTAGAGTGGGGGCGGGGAACACTGAAGCTTTCTTT
-	TRBJ2-1	TRBV11-1	-	CASSSRGGANPFRNEQFF	TGTGCCAGCAGCTCCCGCGGCGGGGCCAACCCTTTTCGCAATGAGCAGTTCTTC
-	TRBJ2-1	TRBV9	TRBD2	CASSVGLTSYNEQFF	TGTGCCAGCAGCGTGGGACTAACGTCCTACAATGAGCAGTTCTTC
few	TRBJ1-2	TRBV6-1	-	CASSEGRSPGYGYTF	TGTGCCAGCAGTGAGGGTCGGTCTCCCGGTTATGGCTACACCTTC
-	TRBJ1-4	TRBV7-2	TRBD1	CASSRDRENEKLLF	TGTGCCAGCAGCCGCGACAGGGAGAATGAAAAACTGTTATTT
-	TRBJ1-5	TRBV12-3/TRBV12-4	-	CASSYQGFNQPQHF	TGTGCCAGCAGTTACCAGGGGTTCAATCAGCCCCAGCATTTT
few	TRBJ1-5	TRBV20-1	-	CSASEQEGSNQPQHF	TGCAGTGCTAGCGAACAGGAAGGTAGCAATCAGCCCCAGCATTTT
-	TRBJ2-3	TRBV11-2	-	CASSLEGVTQYF	TGTGCCAGCAGCTTAGAGGGAGTTACGCAGTATTTT
many	TRBJ1-5	TRBV30	-	CAWSPGWAQPQHF	TGTGCCTGGAGCCCAGGGTGGGCTCAGCCCCAGCATTTT
-	TRBJ1-1	TRBV4-2	TRBD1	CASSQGGQGTEAFF	TGTGCCAGCAGCCAAGGCGGACAGGGGACTGAAGCTTTCTTT
-	TRBJ1-1	TRBV10-3	-	CAISEGESTEAFF	TGTGCCATCAGTGAGGGGGAGAGCACTGAAGCTTTCTTT
few	TRBJ2-5	TRBV20-1	-	CSARVVHNQETQYF	TGCAGTGCTAGAGTGGTGCACAACCAAGAGACCCAGTACTTC
once	TRBJ2-5	TRBV28	-	CASSFTYRVPETQYF	TGTGCCAGCAGTTTTACGTACCGGGTCCCGGAGACCCAGTACTTC
few	TRBJ1-5	TRBV15	TRBD1	CATSRGGQGQPQHF	TGTGCCACCAGCAGAGGCGGACAGGGTCAGCCCCAGCATTTT
-	TRBJ1-1	TRBV6-2/TRBV6-3	-	CASSYVVGKNTEAFF	TGTGCCAGCAGTTATGTAGTAGGGAAGAACACTGAAGCTTTCTTT
-	TRBJ2-5	TRBV7-8	-	CASSPVEGKSQETQYF	TGTGCCAGCAGCCCGGTCGAGGGAAAATCTCAAGAGACCCAGTACTTC
-	TRBJ1-1	TRBV12-3/TRBV12-4	TRBD1	CASSPLGRGFFF	TGTGCCAGCAGTCCACTAGGCAGGGGGTTTTTCTTT
-	TRBJ1-1	TRBV28	-	CASSWSGGTMNTEAFF	TGTGCCAGCAGTTGGTCCGGTGGAACAATGAACACTGAAGCTTTCTTT
few	TRBJ1-2	TRBV7-8	-	CASSFHRELNYGYTF	TGTGCCAGCAGCTTCCACAGGGAGCTTAACTATGGCTACACCTTC
-	TRBJ2-1	TRBV4-3	TRBD1	CASSQERGLHNEQFF	TGCGCCAGCAGCCAAGAAAGGGGGCTTCACAATGAGCAGTTCTTC
-	TRBJ1-2	TRBV12-3/TRBV12-4	-	CASTQRTVWYGYTF	TGTGCCAGCACCCAACGGACGGTATGGTATGGCTACACCTTC